This T cell receptor (beta chain) is from a study of blood T cell repertoires in COVID-19. Study overall: Acute and convalescent COVID-19 samples came from the United States, Italy and Spain. Sample material is recorded as cDNA or gDNA derived from T cells, B-cell-depleted T cells, or PBMCs.

J was trimmed by 0 bases and V by 3 bases; bases with no gene match: 8. Germline CDR1 MDHEN, CDR2 SYDVKM. The CDR3 totals 16 residues. Methods used by the authors: Cell counts per sample came from amplifying reference gene primers. The protocol was immunoSEQ multiplex PCR, while the TCRdb copy is restricted to in-frame clones and leaves out a portion. V and J calls and clone size come straight from that table; D and trimming were deduced from the DNA. The sample has 95,000 to 100,000 clones; 80% to 90% are singletons. The source material was peripheral blood. This chain joins TRBV28 and TRBJ2-7; 7 nucleotides match TRBD2. The receptor comes from a woman in her 30s with acute or convalescent COVID-19. CDR3 protein: CASSFALAVLSYEQYF. CDR3 nucleotide sequence: TGTGCCAGCAGTTTCGCTCTAGCGGTTCTCTCCTACGAGCAGTACTTC. The whole variable domain, remainder taken from reference TRBV28 and TRBJ2-7, is DVKVTQSSRYLVKRTGEKVFLECVQDMDHENMFWYRQDPGLGLRLIYFSYDVKMKEKGDIPEGYSVSREKKERFSLILESASTNQTSMYLCASSFALAVLSYEQYFGPGTRLTVT.